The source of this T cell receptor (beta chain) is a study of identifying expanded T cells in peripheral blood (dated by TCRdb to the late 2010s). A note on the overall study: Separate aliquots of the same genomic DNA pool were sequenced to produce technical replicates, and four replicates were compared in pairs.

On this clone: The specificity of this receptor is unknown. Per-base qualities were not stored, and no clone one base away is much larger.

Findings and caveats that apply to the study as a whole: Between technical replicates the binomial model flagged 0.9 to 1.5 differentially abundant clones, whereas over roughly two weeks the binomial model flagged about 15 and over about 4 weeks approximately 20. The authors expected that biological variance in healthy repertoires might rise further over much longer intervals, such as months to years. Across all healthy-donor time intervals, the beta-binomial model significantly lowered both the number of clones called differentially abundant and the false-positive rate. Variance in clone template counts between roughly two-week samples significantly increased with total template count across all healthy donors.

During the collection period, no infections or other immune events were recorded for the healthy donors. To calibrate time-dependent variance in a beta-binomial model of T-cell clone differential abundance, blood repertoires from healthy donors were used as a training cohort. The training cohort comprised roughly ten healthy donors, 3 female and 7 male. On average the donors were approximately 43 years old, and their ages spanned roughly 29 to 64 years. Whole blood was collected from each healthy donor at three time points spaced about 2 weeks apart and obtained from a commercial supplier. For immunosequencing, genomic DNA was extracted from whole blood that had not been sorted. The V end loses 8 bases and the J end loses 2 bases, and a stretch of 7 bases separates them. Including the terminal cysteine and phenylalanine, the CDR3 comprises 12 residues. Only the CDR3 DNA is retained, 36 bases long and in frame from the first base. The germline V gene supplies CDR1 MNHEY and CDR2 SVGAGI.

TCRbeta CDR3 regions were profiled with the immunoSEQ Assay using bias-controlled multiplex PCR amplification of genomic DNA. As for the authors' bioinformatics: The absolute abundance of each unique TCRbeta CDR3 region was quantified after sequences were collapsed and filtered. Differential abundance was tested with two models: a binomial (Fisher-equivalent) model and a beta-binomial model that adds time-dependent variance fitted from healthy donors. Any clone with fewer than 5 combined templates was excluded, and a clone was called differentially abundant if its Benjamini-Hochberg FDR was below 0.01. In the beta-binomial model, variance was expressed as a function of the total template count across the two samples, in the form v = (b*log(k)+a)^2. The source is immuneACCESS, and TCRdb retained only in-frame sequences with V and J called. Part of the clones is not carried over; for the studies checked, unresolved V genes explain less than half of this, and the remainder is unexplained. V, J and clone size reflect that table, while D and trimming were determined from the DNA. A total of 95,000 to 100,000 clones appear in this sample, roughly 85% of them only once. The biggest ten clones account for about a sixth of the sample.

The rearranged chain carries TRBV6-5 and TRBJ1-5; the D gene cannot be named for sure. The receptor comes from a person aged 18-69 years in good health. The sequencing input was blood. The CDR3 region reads CASFSGNQPQHF. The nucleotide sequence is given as TGTGCCAGCTTCAGCGGCAATCAGCCCCAGCATTTT.